One sample yielded the 32 T cell receptor beta chains listed below, sequenced in a study of cytomegalovirus exposure and HLA in healthy donors. Both 60 Vbeta primers and 13 Jbeta primers went into the PCR. Assay: immunoSEQ multiplex PCR; the TCRdb copy retains only in-frame clones and omits some. Of 90,000 to 120,000 clones in the sample, 82% were seen once. Sequenced sample: PBMCs. The receptors originated from a man aged 25-40 years in good health and CMV-seropositive.

V gene TRBV27 combines with J gene TRBJ1-6; 7 bases are a match to TRBD1. The CDR3 runs 15 residues. Germline V gene data show CDR1 as MNHEY and CDR2 as SMNVEV (reference sequence). Trimming at V came to 1 base and at J to 5 bases, leaving 2 bases not matched to a gene. CDR3 bases: TGTGCCAGCAGTTTATGGGACAGAAATAATTCACCCCTCCACTTT. It is translated as CASSLWDRNNSPLHF.

This clone was observed a few times. This rearrangement joins TRBV6-5 to TRBJ2-7; 7 bases are a match to TRBD2. The CDR3 spans 14 residues. The V segment lost 5 bases and the J segment 7 bases; nucleotides outside the gene matches: 11. Per the germline V gene, CDR1 is MNHEY and CDR2 is SVGAGI. The CDR3 DNA reads TGTGCCAGCAGTGGGTCGGCGGGAGTAGGGGAGCAGTACTTC. Translation: CASSGSAGVGEQYF.

The chain employs TRBV11-2 and TRBJ1-2, with no clear D. Trimming took off 1 base at V and 4 bases at J, with 7 bases between the two ends. The CDR3 spans 13 residues. Germline loops: CDR1 SGHAT, CDR2 FQNNGV. The CDR3 reads CASSLGGGYGYTF. The CDR3 DNA is TGTGCCAGCAGCTTAGGAGGTGGCTATGGCTACACCTTC. The full variable domain, completed using reference TRBV11-2 and TRBJ1-2, is EAGVAQSPRYKIIEKRQSVAFWCNPISGHATLYWYQQILGQGPKLLIQFQNNGVVDDSQLPKDRFSAERLKGVDSTLKIQPAKLEDSAVYLCASSLGGGYGYTFGSGTRLTVV.

The chain uses TRBV14 and TRBJ1-2; D remains unclear. V was shortened by 3 bases and J by 5 bases, with 13 bases between the two germline ends. Looked up from germline, CDR1 is SGHDN and CDR2 is FVKESK. The CDR3 totals 14 residues. CDR3 protein: CASSQLTDGYGYTF. The CDR3 DNA reads TGTGCCAGCAGCCAGCTCACTGATGGTTATGGCTACACCTTC. Looking up the rest from reference TRBV14 and TRBJ1-2 gives the full variable domain: EAGVTQFPSHSVIEKGQTVTLRCDPISGHDNLYWYRRVMGKEIKFLLHFVKESKQDESGMPNNRFLAERTGGTYSTLKVQPAELEDSGVYFCASSQLTDGYGYTFGSGTRLTVV.

This sequence joins TRBV4-1 and TRBJ2-4, with a weak D call TRBD2 (5 bases). CDR1 and CDR2 from the germline V gene are MGHRA and YSYEKL. V lost 1 base and J lost 8, with 9 bases in between. The CDR3 sequence is 13 residues long. The CDR3 sequence: CASSQAGMYIQYF. The CDR3 bases are TGCGCCAGCAGCCAAGCGGGAATGTACATTCAGTACTTC.

The chain carries TRBV19 and TRBJ1-2; 9 nucleotides align to TRBD1. Germline values: CDR1 LNHDA, CDR2 SQIVND (reference sequence). After removal of 8 bases from V and 4 bases from J, the junction contained 5 bases not matched to a gene. The CDR3 covers 13 residues. The DNA for the CDR3 is TGTGCCAGTTATCGGGACAGGGCCTATGGCTACACCTTC. It is translated as CASYRDRAYGYTF.

This rearrangement joins TRBV27 to TRBJ1-1; D is unclear. Per germline, CDR1 MNHEY and CDR2 SMNVEV (reference sequence). This CDR3 has 11 residues. Deletions cut 6 bases from V and 1 base from J, with 3 bases between. The chain's CDR3 is CASRQNTEAFF. CDR3 bases: TGTGCCAGCAGACAGAACACTGAAGCTTTCTTT.

This clone was counted once. The rearrangement links TRBV18 to TRBJ2-2; D call uncertain. The germline V gene encodes CDR1 KGHSH and CDR2 LQKENI. The CDR3 length is 17 residues. V shed 3 bases and J shed 0 bases, with 14 bases lying between them. CDR3: CASSPLRVEANTGELFF. The CDR3, as DNA: TGTGCCAGCTCACCGCTGAGAGTAGAGGCGAACACCGGGGAGCTGTTTTTT.

Worth noting for this clone: The junction shows a germline mismatch at one end, possibly a read error. The rearrangement joins TRBV9 to TRBJ2-7; 10 nucleotides agree with TRBD1. Germline loops: CDR1 SGDLS, CDR2 YYNGEE. The CDR3 runs 15 residues. CDR3 in amino acids: CAGSVGQGVSYEQYF. The CDR3, as DNA: TGTGCCGGCAGCGTCGGACAGGGGGTATCCTACGAGCAGTACTTC.

This clone has just one count. The V and J genes are TRBV2 and TRBJ2-3; 13 bases line up with TRBD2. CDR1 and CDR2 from the germline V gene are SNHLY and FYNNEI. The CDR3 runs to 16 residues. V lost 6 bases and J lost 5; bases outside the gene matches: 8. CDR3 sequence: CASSPMTSGGIDTQYF. The CDR3 DNA sequence: TGTGCCAGCAGCCCAATGACTAGCGGGGGGATAGATACGCAGTATTTT. The whole variable domain, filled in from reference TRBV2 and TRBJ2-3, reads EPEVTQTPSHQVTQMGQEVILRCVPISNHLYFYWYRQILGQKVEFLVSFYNNEISEKSEIFDDQFSVERPDGSNFTLKIRSTKLEDSAMYFCASSPMTSGGIDTQYFGPGTRLTVL.

This chain links TRBV5-1 with TRBJ2-7, with 8 positions matching TRBD2. Germline V gene lookup returns CDR1 SGHRS and CDR2 YFSETQ. The J segment lost 0 bases and the V segment lost 2 bases, leaving 7 bases of the junction unmatched. CDR3 length equals 16 residues. CDR3 protein: CASSFGLAESSYEQYF. In nucleotides, the CDR3 is TGCGCCAGCAGCTTCGGACTAGCTGAGAGCTCCTACGAGCAGTACTTC.

J is TRBJ1-2 and V is TRBV6-5; D is perhaps TRBD1 (6 bases). Trimming took 4 bases from V and 2 from J, leaving 8 bases between them. This CDR3 comprises 13 residues. The germline CDR1 and CDR2 sequences are MNHEY and SVGAGI. The CDR3 here is CASSFGQNYGYTF. In nucleotides, the CDR3 is TGTGCCAGCAGTTTTGGACAGAACTATGGCTACACCTTC.

The rearrangement links TRBV5-6 to TRBJ1-1; the match to TRBD1 covers 8 bases. Trimming removed 2 bases from V and 10 bases from J; junction bases left unmatched: 19. This CDR3 comprises 17 residues. The germline V gene encodes CDR1 SGHDT and CDR2 YYEEEE. The CDR3 loop is CASSLKSSETGEWRAFF. CDR3 nucleotide sequence: TGTGCCAGCAGCTTAAAATCGTCCGAGACAGGGGAGTGGAGAGCTTTCTTT.

As for this clone: The junction and the germline gene differ at one end; a read error may be behind it. This chain uses TRBV7-9 with TRBJ1-4, with a possible D match to TRBD1 (5 bases). The CDR3 has 16 amino acids. The germline V gene has CDR1 SEHNR and CDR2 FQNEAQ (reference sequence). The CDR3, as DNA: TGTTCCAGCAGCTTTGGGGCCGCCAGTGCGAGTGAAAAACTGTTTTTT. It yields the protein CSSSFGAASASEKLFF.

This chain joins TRBV9 and TRBJ2-2; TRBD2 matches at 9 bases. The CDR3 extends over 20 amino acids. Unmatched junction bases numbered 16, after V lost 0 bases and J lost 4 bases. Germline V gene sequence: CDR1 SGDLS, CDR2 YYNGEE. The CDR3 region has the DNA TGTGCCAGCAGCGTAGGAGTAGTTAGTGTGCGGGGGGGCAGCACCGGGGAGCTGTTTTTT. Protein product: CASSVGVVSVRGGSTGELFF.

This clone was observed a few times. This chain connects TRBV5-4 to TRBJ1-1, with TRBD1 identical over 7 bases. V lost 0 bases and J lost 8; bases outside the gene matches: 4. Germline V gives CDR1 SGHNT, CDR2 YYREEE (reference sequence). The CDR3 length is 13 residues. The CDR3 spells CASSLAGQEEAFF. DNA for the CDR3: TGTGCCAGCAGCTTGGCCGGACAGGAGGAAGCTTTCTTT.

As regards this clone: The junction departs from the called germline gene at one end, perhaps through a read error. The rearrangement links TRBV6-4 to TRBJ1-6; tentatively, D is TRBD1 (5 bases). Germline loops: CDR1 MRHNA, CDR2 SNTAGT. This CDR3 has 16 residues. The CDR3 sequence is CDSSDSTRQRNSPLHF. CDR3 nucleotides: TGTGACAGCAGTGACTCGACCCGACAGCGCAATTCACCCCTCCACTTT.

The chain has TRBV7-7 and TRBJ1-4; 7 bases match TRBD1. The germline V gene encodes CDR1 SSHAT and CDR2 FNYEAQ (reference sequence). This CDR3 is built from 16 residues. The junction had 14 bases not matched to a gene; V was cut back by 5 bases and J by 8 bases. CDR3 nucleotide sequence: TGTGCCAGCAGCAAAGATCTTCCGGCAGGGGGGGAAAAACTGTTTTTT. As protein: CASSKDLPAGGEKLFF.

This clone was picked up one time. This sequence joins TRBV5-6 and TRBJ1-6; D is unclear. CDR1 is SGHDT, CDR2 YYEEEE, per germline. The V end lost 2 bases, the J end lost 2 bases, and 11 bases lay between the germline ends. The CDR3 sequence is 16 residues long. The CDR3 region is CASSLDGEAYNSPLHF. The DNA of the CDR3 is TGTGCCAGCAGCTTAGACGGAGAGGCCTATAATTCACCCCTCCACTTT. The complete variable domain, with remaining parts taken from reference TRBV5-6 and TRBJ1-6, reads DAGVTQSPTHLIKTRGQQVTLRCSPKSGHDTVSWYQQALGQGPQFIFQYYEEEERQRGNFPDRFSGHQFPNYSSELNVNALLLGDSALYLCASSLDGEAYNSPLHFGNGTRLTVT.

The gene calls are TRBV7-8 and TRBJ1-1; possibly TRBD1 for D (5 bases). CDR1 and CDR2 (germline): SGHVS, FQNEAQ. This CDR3 comprises 15 residues. Between the trimmed V and J ends, which lost 5 bases and 7 bases, there was a span of 20 bases. CDR3 loop: CASSRSQGVDIEAFF. The CDR3 DNA is TGTGCCAGCAGCCGAAGTCAGGGTGTTGATATTGAAGCTTTCTTT.

Only one count was recorded for this clone. Sequence at one end of the junction differs from germline and may be a read error. The rearrangement joins TRBV19 to TRBJ1-2; tentative D call: TRBD1 (6 bases). The CDR3 has 12 amino acids. The germline CDR1 and CDR2 sequences are LNHDA and SQIVND (reference sequence). The CDR3 loop is CASSPRAGDKSF. The CDR3 DNA is TGTGCCAGTAGTCCGCGGGCCGGGGACAAGAGCTTC.

The V and J genes are TRBV9 and TRBJ2-7; 7 positions agree with TRBD1. Germline CDR1 SGDLS, CDR2 YYNGEE. The CDR3 has 16 residues. The junction had 14 bases not matched to a gene; V was cut back by 4 bases and J by 4 bases. CDR3 DNA: TGTGCCAGCAGCCGGGGATTAGGTACAGGGGCGTACGAGCAGTACTTC. It yields the protein CASSRGLGTGAYEQYF. Full variable domain (missing parts from reference TRBV9 and TRBJ2-7): DSGVTQTPKHLITATGQRVTLRCSPRSGDLSVYWYQQSLDQGLQFLIQYYNGEERAKGNILERFSAQQFPDLHSELNLSSLELGDSALYFCASSRGLGTGAYEQYFGPGTRLTVT.

The gene calls are TRBV4-2 and TRBJ2-7, with 9 bases aligning to TRBD2. The CDR3 covers 17 residues. V shed 0 bases and J 2 bases; nucleotides not matched to a gene: 8. Looked up from germline, CDR1 is LGHNA and CDR2 is YNFKEQ. CDR3 loop: CASSQDVTAGGPYEQYF. Here the CDR3 DNA reads TGTGCCAGCAGCCAAGATGTGACAGCGGGGGGTCCCTACGAGCAGTACTTC.

To note about this clone: At one of its ends the junction is not consistent with the germline gene, which may arise from a read error. This chain connects TRBV7-7 to TRBJ1-5; possibly TRBD1 for D (5 bases). CDR3 length equals 15 residues. Germline V CDR1 and CDR2: SSHAT, FNYEAQ (reference sequence). As DNA, the CDR3 is TGTGCTAGCAGCCCCACAGGATCTGAATGTCAGCCCCAGCATTTT. It is translated as CASSPTGSECQPQHF.

The chain employs TRBV6-6 and TRBJ1-2, with TRBD1 as a possible D gene (5 bases). Germline values: CDR1 MNHNY, CDR2 SVGAGI (reference sequence). The ends were cut back, 0 bases at V and 4 bases at J, with 12 bases in the middle. CDR3 size: 15 residues. The CDR3 nucleotides read TGTGCCAGCAGTTACTCGTCCGGGGGGAGCTATGGCTACACCTTC. It codes for CASSYSSGGSYGYTF.

As regards this clone: This same CDR3 is encoded by further DNA sequences in the sample. This chain links TRBV5-1 with TRBJ2-5; 7 positions match TRBD1. The CDR3 covers 13 residues. With V trimmed by 5 bases and J by 4 bases, 5 bases remained unmatched. Germline V gene sequence: CDR1 SGHRS, CDR2 YFSETQ. The CDR3 coding sequence is TGCGCCAGCAGTAGACAGGGCGGAGAGACCCAGTACTTC. It codes for CASSRQGGETQYF.

Turning to this clone: The junction departs from the called germline gene at one end, perhaps through a read error. The V and J genes are TRBV7-9 and TRBJ1-4; D is uncertain. This CDR3 is 15 amino acids long. The V gene's germline CDR1 is SEHNR and CDR2 FQNEAQ (reference sequence). CDR3 region: CSSSLGYGVNEKLFF. DNA of the CDR3: TGTTCCAGCAGCTTAGGTTACGGAGTTAATGAAAAACTGTTTTTT.

This rearrangement joins TRBV9 to TRBJ2-3; the match to TRBD1 covers 7 bases. Germline values: CDR1 SGDLS, CDR2 YYNGEE. The CDR3 sequence is 17 residues long. The V segment lost 4 bases and the J segment 2 bases; nucleotides outside the gene matches: 13. The CDR3: CASSQTRGTVNTDTQYF. CDR3 sequence (DNA): TGTGCCAGCAGCCAAACTAGGGGGACAGTAAACACAGATACGCAGTATTTT.

In DNA form, the CDR3 reads TGTGCCAGCAGGACAGGGCGGGGGGCCCCGAACACCGGGGAGCTGTTTTTT. This codes for CASRTGRGAPNTGELFF. V is TRBV13 and J is TRBJ2-2, with D possibly matching TRBD2 (8 bases). Germline values: CDR1 PRHDT, CDR2 FYEKMQ (reference sequence). Between the trimmed V and J ends, which lost 6 bases and 0 bases, there was a span of 17 bases. This CDR3 comprises 17 residues.

This clone turned up a few times. This sequence joins TRBV7-9 and TRBJ2-7; 8 nucleotides line up with TRBD1. The CDR3 is 13 residues long. Germline V gene lookup returns CDR1 SEHNR and CDR2 FQNEAQ (reference sequence). Unmatched junction bases numbered 3, after V lost 5 bases and J lost 3 bases. Written as DNA, the CDR3 is TGTGCCAGCAGCATCGGGACAGGCTACGAGCAGTACTTC. Its translation: CASSIGTGYEQYF.

V gene TRBV6-5 combines with J gene TRBJ1-1, with 7 nucleotides matching TRBD1. The CDR3 length is 15 residues. V was pared by 7 bases and J by 8 bases, with 16 bases of the junction left unmatched. CDR1 and CDR2 from the germline V gene are MNHEY and SVGAGI. The DNA of the CDR3 is TGTGCCAGCAACAGAAGACAGGGTAGAGGATTCGAAGCTTTCTTT. It encodes CASNRRQGRGFEAFF.

V and J are TRBV9 and TRBJ1-2, with D hard to call. The ends were cut back, 0 bases at V and 2 bases at J, with 8 bases in the middle. CDR3 length equals 14 residues. Germline assignment: CDR1 SGDLS and CDR2 YYNGEE. The DNA for the CDR3 is TGTGCCAGCAGCGTAGTTTCGGGGAACTATGGCTACACCTTC. Its protein is CASSVVSGNYGYTF. Full variable domain (rest looked up from reference TRBV9 and TRBJ1-2): DSGVTQTPKHLITATGQRVTLRCSPRSGDLSVYWYQQSLDQGLQFLIQYYNGEERAKGNILERFSAQQFPDLHSELNLSSLELGDSALYFCASSVVSGNYGYTFGSGTRLTVV.